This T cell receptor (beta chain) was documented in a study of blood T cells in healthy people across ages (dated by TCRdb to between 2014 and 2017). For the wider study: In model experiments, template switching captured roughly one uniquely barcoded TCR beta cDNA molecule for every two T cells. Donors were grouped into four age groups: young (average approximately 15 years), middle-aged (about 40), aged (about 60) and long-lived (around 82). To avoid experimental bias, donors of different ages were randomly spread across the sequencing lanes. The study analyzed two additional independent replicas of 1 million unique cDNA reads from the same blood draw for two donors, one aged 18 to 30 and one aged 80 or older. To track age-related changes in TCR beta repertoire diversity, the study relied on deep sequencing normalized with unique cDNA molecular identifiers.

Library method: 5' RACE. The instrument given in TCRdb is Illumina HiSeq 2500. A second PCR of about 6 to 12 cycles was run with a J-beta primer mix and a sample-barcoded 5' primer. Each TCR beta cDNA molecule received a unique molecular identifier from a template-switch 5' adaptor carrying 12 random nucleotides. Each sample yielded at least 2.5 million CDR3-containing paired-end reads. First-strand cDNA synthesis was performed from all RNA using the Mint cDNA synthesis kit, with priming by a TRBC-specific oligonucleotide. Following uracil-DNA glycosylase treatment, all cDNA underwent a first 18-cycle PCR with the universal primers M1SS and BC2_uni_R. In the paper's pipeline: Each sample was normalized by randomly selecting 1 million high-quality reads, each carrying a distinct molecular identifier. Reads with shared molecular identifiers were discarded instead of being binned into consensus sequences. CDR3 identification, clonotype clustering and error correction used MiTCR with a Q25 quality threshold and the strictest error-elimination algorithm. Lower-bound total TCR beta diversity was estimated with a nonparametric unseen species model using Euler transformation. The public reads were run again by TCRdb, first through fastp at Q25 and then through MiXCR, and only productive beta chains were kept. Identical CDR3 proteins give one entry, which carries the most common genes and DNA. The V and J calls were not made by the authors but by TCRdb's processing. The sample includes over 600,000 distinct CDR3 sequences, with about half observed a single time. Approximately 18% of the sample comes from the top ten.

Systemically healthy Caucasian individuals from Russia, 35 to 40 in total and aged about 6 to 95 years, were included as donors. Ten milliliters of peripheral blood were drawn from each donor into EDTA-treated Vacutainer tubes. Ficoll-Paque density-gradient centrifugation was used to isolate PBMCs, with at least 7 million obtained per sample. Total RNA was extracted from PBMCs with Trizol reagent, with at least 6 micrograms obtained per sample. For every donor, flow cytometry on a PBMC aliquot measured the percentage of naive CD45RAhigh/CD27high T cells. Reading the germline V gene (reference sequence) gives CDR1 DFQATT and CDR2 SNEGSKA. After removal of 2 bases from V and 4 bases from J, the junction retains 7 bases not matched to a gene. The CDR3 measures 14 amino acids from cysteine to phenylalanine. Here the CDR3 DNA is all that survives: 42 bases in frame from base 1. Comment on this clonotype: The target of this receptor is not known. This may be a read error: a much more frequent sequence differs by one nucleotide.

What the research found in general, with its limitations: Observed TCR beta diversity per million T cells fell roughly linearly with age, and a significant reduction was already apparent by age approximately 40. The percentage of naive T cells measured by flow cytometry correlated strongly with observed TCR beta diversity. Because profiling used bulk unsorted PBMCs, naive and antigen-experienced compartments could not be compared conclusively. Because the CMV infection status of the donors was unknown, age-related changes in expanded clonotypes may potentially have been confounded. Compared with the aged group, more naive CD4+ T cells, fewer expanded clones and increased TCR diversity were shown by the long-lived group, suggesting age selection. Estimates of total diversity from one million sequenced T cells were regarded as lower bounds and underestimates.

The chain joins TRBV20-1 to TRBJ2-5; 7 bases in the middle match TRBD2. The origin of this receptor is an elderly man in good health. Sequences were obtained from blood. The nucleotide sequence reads TGCAGTGCTAGACCCCGAGCGGGAAGAGAGACCCAGTACTTC. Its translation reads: CSARPRAGRETQYF.